The 8 T cell receptor beta chains given below trace back to one sample, sequenced in a study of blood T cells in healthy people across ages. Then a second PCR, running about 6 to 11 cycles, was carried out with a sample-barcoded 5' primer and a J-beta primer mix. One entry per CDR3 protein, called by TCRdb with MiXCR from the 5' RACE reads. The data contain 580,000 or so distinct CDR3 sequences, 40% to 50% of them singletons. Material for sequencing was blood. These receptors were taken from a man aged 80 or over in good health.

V usage is TRBV20-1 and J usage is TRBJ2-7; maybe TRBD1 (6 bases). Trimming left V 4 bases short and J 2 bases short, with 9 bases between. Germline V gene sequence: CDR1 DFQATT, CDR2 SNEGSKA (reference sequence). The CDR3 totals 12 residues. This chain's CDR3 is CSANPGAYEQYF. The CDR3 DNA reads TGCAGTGCTAACCCAGGGGCCTACGAGCAGTACTTC.

The chain has TRBV20-1 and TRBJ2-1, with 9 bases aligning to TRBD2. The germline gives CDR1 DFQATT, CDR2 SNEGSKA (reference sequence). The CDR3 is made up of 16 amino acids. V lost 3 bases to trimming and J lost 4 bases; unmatched junction nucleotides: 10. The CDR3 spells CSARALGGRVYNEQFF. CDR3 DNA: TGCAGTGCTAGGGCCCTGGGCGGGAGGGTTTACAATGAGCAGTTCTTC.

This clonotype was seen just once. The chain uses TRBV10-3 and TRBJ2-3, with a possible D match to TRBD1 (5 bases). Germline loops: CDR1 ENHRY, CDR2 SYGVKD. The CDR3 is 15 residues long. V was shortened by 2 bases and J by 4 bases, with 13 bases between the two germline ends. CDR3 region: CAISEVDTSSDTQYF. DNA of the CDR3: TGTGCCATCAGTGAGGTGGACACGAGTTCAGATACGCAGTATTTT.

This clonotype showed up just a few times. The chain carries TRBV11-3 and TRBJ2-5; a weak D match, TRBD2 (6 bases). TRBJ2-7 explains the end of the DNA better; the J call may be wrong. This CDR3 spans 15 amino acids. The germline CDR1 and CDR2 sequences are SGHNT and YENEEA. As DNA, the CDR3 is TGTGCCAGCAGTAGAAGGGACTCGGCTGAATACGAGCAGTACTTC. This translates into CASSRRDSAEYEQYF.

The chain joins TRBV20-1 to TRBJ2-5; D is uncertain. This CDR3 has 14 amino acids. V shed 0 bases and J shed 4 bases, with 12 bases lying between them. CDR1 and CDR2 from the germline V gene are DFQATT and SNEGSKA (reference sequence). CDR3 nucleotides: TGCAGTGCTAGAGATGCAGGCCGGAGAGAGACCCAGTACTTC. Translating gives CSARDAGRRETQYF.

This clonotype was counted between two and nine times. The V call is TRBV6-6, the J call TRBJ2-2; no clear D. The CDR3 totals 12 residues. The germline V gene encodes CDR1 MNHNY and CDR2 SVGAGI (reference sequence). Deletions cut 5 bases from V and 4 bases from J, with 5 bases between. CDR3 nucleotides: TGTGCCAGCAGTCAGAGCACCGGGGAGCTGTTTTTT. It encodes CASSQSTGELFF.

V and J are TRBV29-1 and TRBJ1-4, with TRBD1 matching 9 bases. Germline CDR1 is SQVTM and CDR2 is ANQGSEA. This CDR3 region has 15 residues. V trimming: 7 bases; J trimming: 7 bases; junction bases outside the gene matches: 13. The CDR3 bases are TGCAGCGCAGTGGGGGGGACAGGGTTAACTGAAAAACTGTTTTTT. It translates to CSAVGGTGLTEKLFF. Combining the CDR3 with reference TRBV29-1 and TRBJ1-4 gives the whole variable domain SAVISQKPSRDICQRGTSLTIQCQVDSQVTMMFWYRQQPGQSLTLIATANQGSEATYESGFVIDKFPISRPNLTFSTLTVSNMSPEDSSIYLCSAVGGTGLTEKLFFGSGTQLSVL.

The sample holds a few counts of this clonotype. A much larger clone is a single base away; this may be a read error. V is TRBV5-1 and J is TRBJ2-1; D gene ambiguous. The assigned J gene may be wrong: the sequence end matches TRBJ2-7 better. Germline V gene lookup returns CDR1 SGHRS and CDR2 YFSETQ. The length of the CDR3 is 11 residues. The chain's CDR3 is CASSSHNEQYF. The CDR3 nucleotides read TGCGCCAGCAGCTCGCACAATGAGCAGTACTTC.